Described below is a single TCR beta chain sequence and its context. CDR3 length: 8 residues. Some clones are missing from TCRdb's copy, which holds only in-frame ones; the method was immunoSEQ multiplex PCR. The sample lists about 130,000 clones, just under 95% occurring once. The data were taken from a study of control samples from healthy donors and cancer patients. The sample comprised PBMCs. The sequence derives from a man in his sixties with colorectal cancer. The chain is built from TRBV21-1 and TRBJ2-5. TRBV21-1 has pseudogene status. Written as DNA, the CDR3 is TGTTCCCAAGAGACCCAGTACTTC. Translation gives CSQETQYF.